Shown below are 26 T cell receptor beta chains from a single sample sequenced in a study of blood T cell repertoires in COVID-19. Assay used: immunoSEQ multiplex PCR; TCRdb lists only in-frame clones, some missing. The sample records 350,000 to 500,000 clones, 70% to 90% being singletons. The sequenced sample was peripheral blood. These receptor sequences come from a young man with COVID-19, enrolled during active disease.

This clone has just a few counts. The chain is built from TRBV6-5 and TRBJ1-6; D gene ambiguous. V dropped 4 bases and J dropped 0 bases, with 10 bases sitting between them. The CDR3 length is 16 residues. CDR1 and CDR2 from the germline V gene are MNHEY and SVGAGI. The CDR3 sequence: CASSFIPSSYNSPLHF. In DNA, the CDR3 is TGTGCCAGCAGTTTTATCCCGAGCTCCTATAATTCACCCCTCCACTTT.

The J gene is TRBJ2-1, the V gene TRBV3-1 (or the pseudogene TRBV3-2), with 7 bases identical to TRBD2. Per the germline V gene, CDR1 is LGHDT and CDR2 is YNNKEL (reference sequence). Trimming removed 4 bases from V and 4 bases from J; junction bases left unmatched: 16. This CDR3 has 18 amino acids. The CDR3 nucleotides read TGTGCCAGCAGCCCCCGGGGGGTCCAGCGGAAGATATACAATGAGCAGTTCTTC. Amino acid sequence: CASSPRGVQRKIYNEQFF.

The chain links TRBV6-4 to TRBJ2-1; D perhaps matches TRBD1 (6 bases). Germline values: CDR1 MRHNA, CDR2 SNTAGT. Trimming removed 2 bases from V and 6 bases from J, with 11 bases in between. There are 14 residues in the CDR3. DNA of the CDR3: TGTGCCAGCAGTGACCCGGGACAACTCAATGAGCAGTTCTTC. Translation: CASSDPGQLNEQFF.

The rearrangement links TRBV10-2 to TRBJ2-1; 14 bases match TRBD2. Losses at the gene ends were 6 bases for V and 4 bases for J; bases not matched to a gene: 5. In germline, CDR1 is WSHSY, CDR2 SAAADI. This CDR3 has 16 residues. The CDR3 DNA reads TGCGCCAGCAGAGGACTAGCGGGAGGACGTTACAATGAGCAGTTCTTC. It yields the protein CASRGLAGGRYNEQFF.

CDR3 region: CASSLGREGLSDTQYF. As DNA, the CDR3 is TGTGCCAGCAGCTTAGGGCGGGAGGGCCTTTCAGATACGCAGTATTTT. This chain connects TRBV7-6 to TRBJ2-3, with 9 bases lining up with TRBD2. Per germline, CDR1 SGHVS and CDR2 FNYEAQ. CDR3 size: 16 residues. The trim removed 1 base at V and 4 bases at J, leaving 6 bases unmatched.

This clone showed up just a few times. The CDR3 DNA reads TGTGCCAGCAGCCAATCATTCGGACAGCAAGAGACCCAGTACTTC. It codes for CASSQSFGQQETQYF. V gene TRBV4-2 combines with J gene TRBJ2-5, with TRBD1 as a possible D gene (6 bases). The CDR3 loop spans 15 amino acids. The germline V and J ends were trimmed by 2 bases and 2 bases, with 12 bases remaining between them. Germline lookup yields CDR1 LGHNA and CDR2 YNFKEQ.

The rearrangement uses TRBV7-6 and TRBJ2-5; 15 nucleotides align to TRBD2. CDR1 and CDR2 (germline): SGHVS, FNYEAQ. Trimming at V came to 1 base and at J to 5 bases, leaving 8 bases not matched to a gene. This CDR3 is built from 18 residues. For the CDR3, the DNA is TGTGCCAGCAGCTTAGGGGGACTAGCGGGAGGAGGAAAGGAGACCCAGTACTTC. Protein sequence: CASSLGGLAGGGKETQYF.

CDR3 residues: CASPLRQPSTDTQYF. Here the CDR3 DNA reads TGTGCCAGTCCTCTCCGACAACCGAGCACAGATACGCAGTATTTT. The genes are TRBV19 and TRBJ2-3; D is ambiguous. CDR1 is LNHDA and CDR2 is SQIVND in the germline V gene (reference sequence). The CDR3 has 15 amino acids. V lost 8 bases and J lost 0, with 15 bases in between.

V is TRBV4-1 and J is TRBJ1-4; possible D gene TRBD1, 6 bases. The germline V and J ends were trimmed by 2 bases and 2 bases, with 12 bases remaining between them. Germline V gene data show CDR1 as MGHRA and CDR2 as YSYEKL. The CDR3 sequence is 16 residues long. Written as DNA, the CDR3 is TGCGCCAGCAGCCAACCCCGAGGACAGACTAATGAAAAACTGTTTTTT. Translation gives CASSQPRGQTNEKLFF.

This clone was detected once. The CDR3 coding sequence is TGTGCCAGTAGTAGGACGGGGATCACCGGGGAGCTGTTTTTT. This gives the protein CASSRTGITGELFF. The rearrangement links TRBV19 to TRBJ2-2; TRBD2 might be the D (5 bases). Germline assignment: CDR1 LNHDA and CDR2 SQIVND (reference sequence). V dropped 4 bases and J dropped 4 bases, with 10 bases sitting between them. CDR3 length equals 14 residues.

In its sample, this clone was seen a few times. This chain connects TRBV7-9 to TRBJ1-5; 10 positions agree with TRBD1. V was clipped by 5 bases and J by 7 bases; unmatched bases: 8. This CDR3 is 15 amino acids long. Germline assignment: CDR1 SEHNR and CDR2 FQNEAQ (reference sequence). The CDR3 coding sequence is TGTGCCAGCAGCGAACGACAGGGGGCGAGCCAGCCCCAGCATTTT. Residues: CASSERQGASQPQHF. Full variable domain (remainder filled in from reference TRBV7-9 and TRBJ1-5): DTGVSQNPRHKITKRGQNVTFRCDPISEHNRLYWYRQTLGQGPEFLTYFQNEAQLEKSRLLSDRFSAERPKGSFSTLEIQRTEQGDSAMYLCASSERQGASQPQHFGDGTRLSIL.

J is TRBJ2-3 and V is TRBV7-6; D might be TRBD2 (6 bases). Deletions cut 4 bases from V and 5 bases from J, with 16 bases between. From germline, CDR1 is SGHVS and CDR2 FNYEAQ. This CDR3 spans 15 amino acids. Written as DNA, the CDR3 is TGTGCCAGCAGCTCTTCGGGACTCGCGGGAGATACGCAGTATTTT. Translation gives CASSSSGLAGDTQYF.

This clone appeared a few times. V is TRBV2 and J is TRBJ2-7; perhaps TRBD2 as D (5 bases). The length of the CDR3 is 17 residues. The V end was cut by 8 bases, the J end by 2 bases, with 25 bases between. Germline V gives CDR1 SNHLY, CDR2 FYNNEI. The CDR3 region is CASLVGFPGPSPYEQYF. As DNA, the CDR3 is TGTGCCAGCCTCGTCGGCTTTCCGGGTCCTAGCCCCTACGAGCAGTACTTC.

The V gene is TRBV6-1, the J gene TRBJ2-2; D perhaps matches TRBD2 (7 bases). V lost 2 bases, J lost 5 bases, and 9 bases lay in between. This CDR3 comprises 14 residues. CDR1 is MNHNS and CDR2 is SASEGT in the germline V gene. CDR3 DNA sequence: TGTGCCAGCAGTGAAAGGGGGGGGACCGGGGAGCTGTTTTTT. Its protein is CASSERGGTGELFF.

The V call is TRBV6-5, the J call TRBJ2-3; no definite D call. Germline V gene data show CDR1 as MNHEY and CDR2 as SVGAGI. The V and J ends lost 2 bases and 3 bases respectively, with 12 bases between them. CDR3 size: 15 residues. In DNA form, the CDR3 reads TGTGCCAGCAGTTACAACAGCCTGAAAACAGATACGCAGTATTTT. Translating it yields CASSYNSLKTDTQYF.

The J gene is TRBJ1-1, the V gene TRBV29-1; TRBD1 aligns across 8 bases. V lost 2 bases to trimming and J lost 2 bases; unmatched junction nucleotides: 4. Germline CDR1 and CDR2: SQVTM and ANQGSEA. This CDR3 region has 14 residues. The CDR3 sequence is CSVELAGGNTEAFF. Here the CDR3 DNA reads TGCAGCGTTGAACTCGCAGGGGGCAACACTGAAGCTTTCTTT.

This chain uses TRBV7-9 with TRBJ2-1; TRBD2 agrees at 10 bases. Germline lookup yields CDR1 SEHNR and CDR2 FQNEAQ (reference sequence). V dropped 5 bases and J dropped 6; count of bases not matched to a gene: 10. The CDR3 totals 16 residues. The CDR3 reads CASSPRSGRALNEQFF. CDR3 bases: TGTGCCAGCAGCCCAAGGAGCGGGAGGGCCCTCAATGAGCAGTTCTTC. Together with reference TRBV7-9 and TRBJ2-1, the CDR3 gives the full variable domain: DTGVSQNPRHKITKRGQNVTFRCDPISEHNRLYWYRQTLGQGPEFLTYFQNEAQLEKSRLLSDRFSAERPKGSFSTLEIQRTEQGDSAMYLCASSPRSGRALNEQFFGPGTRLTVL.

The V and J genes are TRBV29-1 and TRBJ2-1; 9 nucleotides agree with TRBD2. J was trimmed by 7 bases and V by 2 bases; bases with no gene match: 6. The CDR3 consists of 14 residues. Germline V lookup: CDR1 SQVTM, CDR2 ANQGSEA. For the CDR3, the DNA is TGCAGCGTTGAATGGCGGGAGGGGGGAAATGAGCAGTTCTTC. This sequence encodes CSVEWREGGNEQFF.

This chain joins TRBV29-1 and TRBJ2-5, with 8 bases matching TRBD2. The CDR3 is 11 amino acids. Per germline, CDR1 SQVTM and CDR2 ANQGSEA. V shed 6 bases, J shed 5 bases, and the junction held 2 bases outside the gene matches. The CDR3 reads CSVVAGETQYF. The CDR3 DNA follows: TGCAGCGTGGTAGCGGGGGAGACCCAGTACTTC.

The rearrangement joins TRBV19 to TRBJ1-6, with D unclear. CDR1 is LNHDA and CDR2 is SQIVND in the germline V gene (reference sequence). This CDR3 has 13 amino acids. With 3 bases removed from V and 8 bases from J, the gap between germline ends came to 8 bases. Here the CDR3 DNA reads TGTGCCAGTAGTATTGGCGGAGATTCACCCCTCCACTTT. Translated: CASSIGGDSPLHF.

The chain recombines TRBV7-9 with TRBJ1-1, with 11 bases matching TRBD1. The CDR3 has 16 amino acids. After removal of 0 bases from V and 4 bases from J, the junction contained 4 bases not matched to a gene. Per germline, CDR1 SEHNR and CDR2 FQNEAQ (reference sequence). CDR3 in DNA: TGTGCCAGCAGCTTAGCGAGGACAGGGGGCGGCACTGAAGCTTTCTTT. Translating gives CASSLARTGGGTEAFF.

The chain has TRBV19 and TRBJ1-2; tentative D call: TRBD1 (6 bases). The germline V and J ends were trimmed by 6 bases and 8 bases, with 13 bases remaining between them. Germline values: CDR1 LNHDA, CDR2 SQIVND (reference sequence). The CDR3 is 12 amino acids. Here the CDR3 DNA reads TGTGCCAGTAGGTCAGGACAGACCGGCTACACCTTC. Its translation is CASRSGQTGYTF.

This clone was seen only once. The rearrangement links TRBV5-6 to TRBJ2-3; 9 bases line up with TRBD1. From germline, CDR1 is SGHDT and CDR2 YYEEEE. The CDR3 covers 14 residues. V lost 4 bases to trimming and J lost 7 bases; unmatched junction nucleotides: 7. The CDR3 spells CASSRGQGSYTQYF. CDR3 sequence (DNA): TGTGCCAGCAGCCGTGGACAGGGGAGCTATACGCAGTATTTT.

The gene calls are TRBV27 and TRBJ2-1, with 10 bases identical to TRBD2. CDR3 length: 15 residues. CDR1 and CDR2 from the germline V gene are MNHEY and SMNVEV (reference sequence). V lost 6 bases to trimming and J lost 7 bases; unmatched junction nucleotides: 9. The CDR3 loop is CASSPLTSGPNEQFF. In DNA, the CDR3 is TGTGCCAGCAGCCCTTTGACTAGCGGGCCAAATGAGCAGTTCTTC.

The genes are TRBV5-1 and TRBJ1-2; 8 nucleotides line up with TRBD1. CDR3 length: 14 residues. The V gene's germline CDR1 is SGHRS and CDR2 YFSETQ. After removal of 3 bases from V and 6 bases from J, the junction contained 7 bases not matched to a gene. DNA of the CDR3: TGCGCCAGCAGCTCGTCCGGACAGGGAGATGGCTACACCTTC. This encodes CASSSSGQGDGYTF.

In nucleotides, the CDR3 is TGCGCCAGCAGTGAGTTGAGGGAAGAGCAGTTCTTC. Encoded protein: CASSELREEQFF. The rearrangement uses TRBV10-2 and TRBJ2-1, with D possibly being TRBD2 (5 bases). V gave up 1 base and J gave up 10 bases, with 8 bases separating them. The CDR3 covers 12 residues. Germline assignment: CDR1 WSHSY and CDR2 SAAADI.